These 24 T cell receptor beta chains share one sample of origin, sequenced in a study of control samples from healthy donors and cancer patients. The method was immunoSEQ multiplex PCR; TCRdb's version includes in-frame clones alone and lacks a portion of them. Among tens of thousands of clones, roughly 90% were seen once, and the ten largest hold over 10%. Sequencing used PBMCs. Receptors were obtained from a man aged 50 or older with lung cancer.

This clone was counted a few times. CDR3 loop: CASSLVPQGYSPLHF. The CDR3 DNA is TGTGCCAGCAGCTTGGTCCCACAGGGTTATTCACCCCTCCACTTT. This rearrangement joins TRBV5-4 to TRBJ1-6, with a tentative D call TRBD1 (6 bases). CDR3 length: 15 residues. V was pared by 0 bases and J by 8 bases, with 12 bases between. The germline V gene has CDR1 SGHNT and CDR2 YYREEE (reference sequence).

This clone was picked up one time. The CDR3: CASSGQGGYNEQFF. The CDR3 DNA reads TGCGCCAGCAGCGGACAGGGAGGCTACAATGAGCAGTTCTTC. This chain joins TRBV5-1 and TRBJ2-1; 8 bases map to TRBD1. The germline gives CDR1 SGHRS, CDR2 YFSETQ. The junction had 3 bases not matched to a gene; V was cut back by 4 bases and J by 3 bases. This CDR3 comprises 14 residues.

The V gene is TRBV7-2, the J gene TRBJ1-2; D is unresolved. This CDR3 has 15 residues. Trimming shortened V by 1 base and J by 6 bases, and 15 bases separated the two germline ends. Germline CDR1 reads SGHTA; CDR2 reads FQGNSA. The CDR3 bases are TGTGCCAGCAGCTTAGGGTCCGGCTCATGGGATGGCTACACCTTC. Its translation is CASSLGSGSWDGYTF.

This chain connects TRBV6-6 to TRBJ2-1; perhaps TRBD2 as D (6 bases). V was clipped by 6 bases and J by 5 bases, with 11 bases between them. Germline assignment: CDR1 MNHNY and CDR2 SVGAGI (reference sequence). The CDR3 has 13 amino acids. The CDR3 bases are TGTGCCAGCAGAGGGACTTCTGACAATGAGCAGTTCTTC. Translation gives CASRGTSDNEQFF.

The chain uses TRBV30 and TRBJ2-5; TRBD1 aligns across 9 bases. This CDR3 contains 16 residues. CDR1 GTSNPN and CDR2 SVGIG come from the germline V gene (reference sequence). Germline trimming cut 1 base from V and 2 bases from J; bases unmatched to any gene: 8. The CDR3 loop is CAWSAPGTGRQETQYF. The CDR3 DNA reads TGTGCCTGGAGTGCACCTGGGACAGGGAGACAAGAGACCCAGTACTTC. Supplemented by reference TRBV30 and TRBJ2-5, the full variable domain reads SQTIHQWPATLVQPVGSPLSLECTVEGTSNPNLYWYRQAAGRGLQLLFYSVGIGQISSEVPQNLSASRPQDRQFILSSKKLLLSDSGFYLCAWSAPGTGRQETQYFGPGTRLLVL.

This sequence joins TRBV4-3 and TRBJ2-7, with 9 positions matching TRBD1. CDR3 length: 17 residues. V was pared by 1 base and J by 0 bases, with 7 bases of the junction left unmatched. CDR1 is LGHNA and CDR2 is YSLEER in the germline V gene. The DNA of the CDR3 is TGCGCCAGCAGCCAAGGAATAGTGGGACAGGGCTCCTACGAGCAGTACTTC. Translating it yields CASSQGIVGQGSYEQYF.

This CDR3 is CASSESWTGEEAFF. DNA for the CDR3: TGCGCCAGCAGTGAGTCTTGGACAGGGGAGGAAGCTTTCTTT. V is TRBV10-1 and J is TRBJ1-1; 9 bases map to TRBD1. Per germline, CDR1 WNHNN and CDR2 SYGVQD (reference sequence). Losses at the gene ends were 0 bases for V and 8 bases for J; bases not matched to a gene: 4. The CDR3 consists of 14 residues.

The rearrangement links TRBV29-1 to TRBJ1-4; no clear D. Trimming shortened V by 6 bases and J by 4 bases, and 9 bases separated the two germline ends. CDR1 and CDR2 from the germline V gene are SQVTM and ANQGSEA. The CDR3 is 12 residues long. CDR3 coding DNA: TGCAGCGTCACAAGGGATAATGAAAAACTGTTTTTT. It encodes CSVTRDNEKLFF.

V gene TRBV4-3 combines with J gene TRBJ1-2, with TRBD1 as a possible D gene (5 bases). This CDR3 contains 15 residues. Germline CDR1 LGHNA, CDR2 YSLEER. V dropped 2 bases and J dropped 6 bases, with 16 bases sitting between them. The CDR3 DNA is TGCGCCAGCAGCCAACTTACGGGTGTGGGGGATGGCTACACCTTC. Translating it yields CASSQLTGVGDGYTF.

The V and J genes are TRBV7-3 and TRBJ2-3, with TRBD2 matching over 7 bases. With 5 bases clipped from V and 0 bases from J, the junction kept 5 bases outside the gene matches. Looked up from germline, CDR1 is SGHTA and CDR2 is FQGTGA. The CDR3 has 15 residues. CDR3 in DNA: TGTGCCAGCAGCAAGAGCGGGGCTAGCACAGATACGCAGTATTTT. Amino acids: CASSKSGASTDTQYF.

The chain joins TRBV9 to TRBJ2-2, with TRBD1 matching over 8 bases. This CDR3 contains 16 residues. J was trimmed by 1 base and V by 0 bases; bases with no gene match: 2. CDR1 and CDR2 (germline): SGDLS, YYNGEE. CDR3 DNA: TGTGCCAGCAGCGTAGGCAGGGGGCTGAACACCGGGGAGCTGTTTTTT. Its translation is CASSVGRGLNTGELFF.

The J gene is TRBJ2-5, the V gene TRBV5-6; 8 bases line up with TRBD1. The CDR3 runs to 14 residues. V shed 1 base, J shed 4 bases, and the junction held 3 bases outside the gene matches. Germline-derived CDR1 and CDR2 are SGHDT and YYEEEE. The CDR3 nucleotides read TGTGCCAGCAGCTTGTCCCAGGGGGCAGAGACCCAGTACTTC. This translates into CASSLSQGAETQYF.

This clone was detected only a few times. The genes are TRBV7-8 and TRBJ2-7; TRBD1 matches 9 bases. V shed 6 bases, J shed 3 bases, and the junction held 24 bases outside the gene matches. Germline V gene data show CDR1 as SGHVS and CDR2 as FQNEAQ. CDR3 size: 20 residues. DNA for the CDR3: TGTGCCAGCAGGCCATCAATAGGACAGGGGACCTTGGGAGGGATCTACGAGCAGTACTTC. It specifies CASRPSIGQGTLGGIYEQYF.

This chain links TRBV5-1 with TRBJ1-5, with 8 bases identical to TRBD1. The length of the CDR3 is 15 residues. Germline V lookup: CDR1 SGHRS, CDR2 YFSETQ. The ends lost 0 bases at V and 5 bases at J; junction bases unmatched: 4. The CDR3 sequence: CASSLASGGDQPQHF. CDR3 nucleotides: TGCGCCAGCAGCTTGGCCTCAGGGGGCGATCAGCCCCAGCATTTT.

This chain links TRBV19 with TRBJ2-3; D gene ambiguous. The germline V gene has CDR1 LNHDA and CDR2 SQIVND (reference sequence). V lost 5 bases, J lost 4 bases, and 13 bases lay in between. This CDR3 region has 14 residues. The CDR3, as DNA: TGTGCCAGTAGTCACGGCGGTTATGCAGATACGCAGTATTTT. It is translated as CASSHGGYADTQYF.

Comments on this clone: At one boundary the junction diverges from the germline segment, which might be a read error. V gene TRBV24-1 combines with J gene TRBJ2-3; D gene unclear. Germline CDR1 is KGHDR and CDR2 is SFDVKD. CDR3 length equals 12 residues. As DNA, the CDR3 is TGTGCCACCAGTGACCTACTGGATAGGCAGTATTTT. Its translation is CATSDLLDRQYF.

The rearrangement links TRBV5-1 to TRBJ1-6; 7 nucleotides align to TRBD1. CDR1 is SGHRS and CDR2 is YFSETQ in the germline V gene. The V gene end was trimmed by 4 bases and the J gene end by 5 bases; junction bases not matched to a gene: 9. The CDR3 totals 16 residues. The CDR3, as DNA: TGCGCCAGCAGCCCCGGGACAGCAAATAATAATTCACCCCTCCACTTT. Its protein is CASSPGTANNNSPLHF.

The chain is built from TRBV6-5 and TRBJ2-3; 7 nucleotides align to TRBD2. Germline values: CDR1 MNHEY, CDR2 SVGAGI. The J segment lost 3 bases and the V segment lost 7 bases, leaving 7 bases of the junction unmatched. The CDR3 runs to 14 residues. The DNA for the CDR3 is TGTGCCAGCAATCCCGACGGGGGGACAGATACGCAGTATTTT. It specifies CASNPDGGTDTQYF.

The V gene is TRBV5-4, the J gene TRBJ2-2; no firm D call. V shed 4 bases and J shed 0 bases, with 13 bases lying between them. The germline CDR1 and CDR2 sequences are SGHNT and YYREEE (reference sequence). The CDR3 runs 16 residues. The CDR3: CASSPRAGSNTGELFF. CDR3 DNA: TGTGCCAGCAGCCCTCGGGCAGGCTCGAACACCGGGGAGCTGTTTTTT.

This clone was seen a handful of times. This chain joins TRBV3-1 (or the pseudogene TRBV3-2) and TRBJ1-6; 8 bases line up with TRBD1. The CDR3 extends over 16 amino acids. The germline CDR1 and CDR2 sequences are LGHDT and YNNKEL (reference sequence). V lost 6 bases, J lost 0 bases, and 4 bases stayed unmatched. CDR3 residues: CASRRQGSSYNSPLHF. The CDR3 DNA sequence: TGTGCCAGCAGGAGACAGGGGAGCTCCTATAATTCACCCCTCCACTTT.

For the CDR3, the DNA is TGTGCCAGTAGCACAGGGACGAACACTGAAGCTTTCTTT. It yields the protein CASSTGTNTEAFF. J is TRBJ1-1 and V is TRBV19, with D possibly TRBD1 on 6 matching bases. CDR1 and CDR2 from the germline V gene are LNHDA and SQIVND (reference sequence). The CDR3 has 13 residues. With 6 bases removed from V and 1 base from J, the gap between germline ends came to 9 bases.

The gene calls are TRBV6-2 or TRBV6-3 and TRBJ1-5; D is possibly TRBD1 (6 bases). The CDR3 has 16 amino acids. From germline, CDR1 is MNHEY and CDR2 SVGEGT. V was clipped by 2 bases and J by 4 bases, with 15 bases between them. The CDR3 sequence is CASSYGADRQNQPQHF. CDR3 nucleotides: TGTGCCAGCAGTTACGGAGCAGACAGGCAAAATCAGCCCCAGCATTTT.

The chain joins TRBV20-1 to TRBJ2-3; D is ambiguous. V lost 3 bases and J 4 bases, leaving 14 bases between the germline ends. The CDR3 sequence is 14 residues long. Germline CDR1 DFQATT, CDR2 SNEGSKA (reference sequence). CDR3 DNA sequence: TGCAGTGCTAGTGGGCCCCCGGTCGCAGATACGCAGTATTTT. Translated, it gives CSASGPPVADTQYF.

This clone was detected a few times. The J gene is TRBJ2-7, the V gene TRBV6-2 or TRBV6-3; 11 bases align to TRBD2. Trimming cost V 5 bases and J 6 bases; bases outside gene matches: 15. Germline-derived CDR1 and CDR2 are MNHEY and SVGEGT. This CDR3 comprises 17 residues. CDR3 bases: TGTGCCAGCAGTCAAACCGGGACTAGCGGTACTGGGGGCGAGCAGTACTTC. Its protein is CASSQTGTSGTGGEQYF.